The sequence of this T cell receptor (beta chain) was determined in a study of shared clonotypes between healthy human individuals. V was shortened by 4 bases and J by 1 base, with 16 bases between the two germline ends. The germline gives CDR1 SGHNT, CDR2 YYREEE (reference sequence). The CDR3 is 16 amino acids. Produced via immunoSEQ multiplex PCR; TCRdb's table is partial and in-frame only. The table has roughly 2 million clones, 95% seen once. The rearrangement joins TRBV5-4 to TRBJ2-3, with D possibly TRBD1 on 6 matching bases. The sequenced sample consisted of naive CD4+ T cells sorted from blood. Subset meaning: CD45RA+ positively selected. The sequence was obtained from a man younger than 35 in good health. The CDR3: CASSPQGRAGTDTQYF. CDR3 DNA sequence: TGTGCCAGCAGCCCACAGGGACGGGCGGGCACAGATACGCAGTATTTT.